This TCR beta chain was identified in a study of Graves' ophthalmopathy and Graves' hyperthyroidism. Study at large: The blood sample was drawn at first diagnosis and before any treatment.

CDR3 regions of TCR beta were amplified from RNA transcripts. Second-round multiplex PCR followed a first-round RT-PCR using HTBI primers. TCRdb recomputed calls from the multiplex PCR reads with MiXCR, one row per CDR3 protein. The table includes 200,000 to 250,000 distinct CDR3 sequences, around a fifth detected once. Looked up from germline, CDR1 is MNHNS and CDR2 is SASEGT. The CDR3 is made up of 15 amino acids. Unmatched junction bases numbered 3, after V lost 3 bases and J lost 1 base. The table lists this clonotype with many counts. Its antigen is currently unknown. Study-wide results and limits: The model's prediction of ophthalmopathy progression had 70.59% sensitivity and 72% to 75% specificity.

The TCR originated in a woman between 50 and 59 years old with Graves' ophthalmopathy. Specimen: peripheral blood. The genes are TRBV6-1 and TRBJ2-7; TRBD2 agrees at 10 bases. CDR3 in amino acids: CASSDWTSGSYEQYF. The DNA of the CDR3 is TGTGCCAGCAGTGACTGGACTAGCGGATCCTACGAGCAGTACTTC.